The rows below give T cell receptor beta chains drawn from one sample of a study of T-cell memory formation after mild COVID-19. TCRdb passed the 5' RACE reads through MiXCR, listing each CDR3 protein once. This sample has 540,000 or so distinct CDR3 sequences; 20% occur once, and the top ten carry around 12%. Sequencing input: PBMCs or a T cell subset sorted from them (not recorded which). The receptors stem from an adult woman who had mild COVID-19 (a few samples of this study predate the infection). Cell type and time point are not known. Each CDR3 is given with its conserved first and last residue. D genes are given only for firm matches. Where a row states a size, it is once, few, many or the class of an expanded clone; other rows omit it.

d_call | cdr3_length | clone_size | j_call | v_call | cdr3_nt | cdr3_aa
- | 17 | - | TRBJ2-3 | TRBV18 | TGTGCCAGCTCACCGGGGCTGGGGTCAGGAAGAACAGATACGCAGTATTTT | CASSPGLGSGRTDTQYF
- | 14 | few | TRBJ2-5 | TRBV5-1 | TGCGCCAGCACCCTGATTGTAGGGCTAGAGACCCAGTACTTC | CASTLIVGLETQYF
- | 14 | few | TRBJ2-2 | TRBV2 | TGTGCCAGCATGAGGGATACGAACACCGGGGAGCTGTTTTTT | CASMRDTNTGELFF
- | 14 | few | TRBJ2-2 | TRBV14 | TGTGCCAGCAGCCAAGAGGGTATGACCGGGGAGCTGTTTTTT | CASSQEGMTGELFF
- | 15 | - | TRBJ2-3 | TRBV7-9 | TGTGCCAGCAGCCCGACAGATGCTAGCACAGATACGCAGTATTTT | CASSPTDASTDTQYF
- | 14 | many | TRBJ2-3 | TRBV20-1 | TGCAGTGCTAAAGTGGGGCTTGGCACAGATACGCAGTATTTT | CSAKVGLGTDTQYF
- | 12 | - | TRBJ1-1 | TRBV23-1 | TGCGCCAGAGTCTTAAATAACACTGAAGCTTTCTTT | CARVLNNTEAFF
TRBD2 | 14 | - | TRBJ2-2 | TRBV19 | TGTGCCACCCTACTAGCGGCGAACACCGGGGAGCTGTTTTTT | CATLLAANTGELFF
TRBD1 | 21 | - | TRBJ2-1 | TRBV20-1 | TGCAGTGCTAGAGGAGCGTGGACAGGGGAAGCTTCTAGGCAGGCCTACAATGAGCAGTTCTTC | CSARGAWTGEASRQAYNEQFF
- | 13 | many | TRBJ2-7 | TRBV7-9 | TGTGCCAGCAGCCCCCCGGGGGCGTACGAGCAGTACTTC | CASSPPGAYEQYF
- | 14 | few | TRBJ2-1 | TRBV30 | TGTGCCTGGAGTATGGGGTGGCCGGGCGATGAGCAGTTCTTC | CAWSMGWPGDEQFF
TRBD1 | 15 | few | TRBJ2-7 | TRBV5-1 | TGCGCCAGCAGCTTGGATACAGCCGGGACAGCCGAGCAGTACTTC | CASSLDTAGTAEQYF
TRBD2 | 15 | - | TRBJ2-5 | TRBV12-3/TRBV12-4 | TGTGCCAGCAGCCCCGAGGGGCTAGCGGGGGGGACCCAGTACTTC | CASSPEGLAGGTQYF
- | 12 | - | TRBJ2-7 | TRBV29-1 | TGCAGCGTGGGGACGACCCGCTACGAGCAGTACTTC | CSVGTTRYEQYF
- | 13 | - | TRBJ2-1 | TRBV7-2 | TGTGCCAGCAGCTTAGGCCAGGCAGGCGAGCAGTTCTTC | CASSLGQAGEQFF
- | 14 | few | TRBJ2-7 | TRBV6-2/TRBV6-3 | TGTGCCAGCAGTCACCCCAGAAACCGCTACGAGCAGTACTTC | CASSHPRNRYEQYF
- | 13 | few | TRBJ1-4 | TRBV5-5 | TGTGCCAGCAGCCCAGGACCGGACGGAAAACTGTTTTTT | CASSPGPDGKLFF
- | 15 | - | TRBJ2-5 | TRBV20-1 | TGCAGTGCTAGAGATTTTGGGGGGCATGAAGAGACCCAGTACTTC | CSARDFGGHEETQYF
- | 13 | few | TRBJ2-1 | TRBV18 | TGTGCCAGCTCACAGAGCTCCTACAATGAGCAGTTCTTC | CASSQSSYNEQFF
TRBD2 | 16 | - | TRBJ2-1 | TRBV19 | TGTGCCAGTAGTTCACCGGGACTAGCGGGGTACAATGAGCAGTTCTTC | CASSSPGLAGYNEQFF